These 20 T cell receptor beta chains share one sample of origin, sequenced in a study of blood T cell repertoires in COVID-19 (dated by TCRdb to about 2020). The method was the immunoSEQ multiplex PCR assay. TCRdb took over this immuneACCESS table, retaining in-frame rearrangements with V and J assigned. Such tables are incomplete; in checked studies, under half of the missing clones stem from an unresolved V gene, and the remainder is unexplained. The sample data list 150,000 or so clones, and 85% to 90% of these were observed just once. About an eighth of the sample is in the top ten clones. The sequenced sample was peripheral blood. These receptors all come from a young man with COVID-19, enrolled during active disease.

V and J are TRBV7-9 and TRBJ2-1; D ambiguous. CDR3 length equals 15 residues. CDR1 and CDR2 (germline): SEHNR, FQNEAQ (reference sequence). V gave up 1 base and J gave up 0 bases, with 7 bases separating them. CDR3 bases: TGTGCCAGCAGCTTAGGAGCGAGCTCCTACAATGAGCAGTTCTTC. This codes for CASSLGASSYNEQFF.

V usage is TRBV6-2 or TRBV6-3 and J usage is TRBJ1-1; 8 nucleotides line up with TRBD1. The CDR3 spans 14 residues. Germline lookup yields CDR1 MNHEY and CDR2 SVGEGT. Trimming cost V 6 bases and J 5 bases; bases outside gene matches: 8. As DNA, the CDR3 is TGTGCCAGCAGCTTCGACAGGGGTGGGACTGAAGCTTTCTTT. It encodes CASSFDRGGTEAFF.

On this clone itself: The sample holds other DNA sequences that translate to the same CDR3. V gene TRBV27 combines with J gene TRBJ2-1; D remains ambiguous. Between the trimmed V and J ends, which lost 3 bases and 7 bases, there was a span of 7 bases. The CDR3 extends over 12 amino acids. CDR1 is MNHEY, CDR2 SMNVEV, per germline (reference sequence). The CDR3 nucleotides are TGTGCCAGCAGTTTTGGGCTGAATGAGCAGTTCTTC. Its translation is CASSFGLNEQFF.

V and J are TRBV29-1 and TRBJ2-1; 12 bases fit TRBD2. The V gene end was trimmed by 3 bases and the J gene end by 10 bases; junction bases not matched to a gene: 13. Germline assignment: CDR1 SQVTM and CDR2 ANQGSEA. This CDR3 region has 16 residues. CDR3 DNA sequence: TGCAGCGTTGAGGGACTAGCGGGTCACACAACCTACGAGCAGTTCTTC. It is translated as CSVEGLAGHTTYEQFF.

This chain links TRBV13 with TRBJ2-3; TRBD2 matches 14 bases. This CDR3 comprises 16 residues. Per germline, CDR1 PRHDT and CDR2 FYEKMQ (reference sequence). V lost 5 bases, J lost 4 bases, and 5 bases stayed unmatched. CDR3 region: CASSTGTSGSSDTQYF. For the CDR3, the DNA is TGTGCCAGCAGCACAGGGACTAGCGGGAGCTCAGATACGCAGTATTTT.

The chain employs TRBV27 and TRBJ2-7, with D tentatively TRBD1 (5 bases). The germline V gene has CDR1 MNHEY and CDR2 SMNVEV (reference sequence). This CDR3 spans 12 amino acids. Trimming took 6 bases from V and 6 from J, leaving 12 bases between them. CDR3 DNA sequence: TGTGCCAGCAGAACCCAGGGTGGCGAGCAGTACTTC. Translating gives CASRTQGGEQYF.

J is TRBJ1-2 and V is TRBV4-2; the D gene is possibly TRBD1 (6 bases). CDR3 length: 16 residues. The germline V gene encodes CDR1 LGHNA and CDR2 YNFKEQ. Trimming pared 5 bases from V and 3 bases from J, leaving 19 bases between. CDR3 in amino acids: CASSRILGDTYYGYTF. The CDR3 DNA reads TGTGCCAGCAGCAGAATTTTAGGGGACACCTACTATGGCTACACCTTC.

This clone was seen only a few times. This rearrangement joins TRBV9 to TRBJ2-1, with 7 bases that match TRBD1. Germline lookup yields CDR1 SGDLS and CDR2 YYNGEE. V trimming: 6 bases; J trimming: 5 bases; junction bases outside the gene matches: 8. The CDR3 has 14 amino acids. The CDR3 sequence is CASTPGQTNNEQFF. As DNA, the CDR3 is TGTGCCAGCACCCCGGGACAGACAAACAATGAGCAGTTCTTC.

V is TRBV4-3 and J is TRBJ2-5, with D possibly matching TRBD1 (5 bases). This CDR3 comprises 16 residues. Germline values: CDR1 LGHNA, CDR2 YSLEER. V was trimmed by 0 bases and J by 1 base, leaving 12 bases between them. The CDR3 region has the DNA TGCGCCAGCAGCCAAGAAGAGTTCACAGGCCAAGAGACCCAGTACTTC. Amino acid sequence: CASSQEEFTGQETQYF.

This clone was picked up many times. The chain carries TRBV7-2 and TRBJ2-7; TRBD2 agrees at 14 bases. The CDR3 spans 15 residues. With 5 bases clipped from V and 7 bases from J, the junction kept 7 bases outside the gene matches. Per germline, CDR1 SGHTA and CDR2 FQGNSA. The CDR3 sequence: CASSRTGTSGGEQYF. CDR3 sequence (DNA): TGTGCCAGCAGCAGGACCGGGACTAGCGGGGGAGAGCAGTACTTC.

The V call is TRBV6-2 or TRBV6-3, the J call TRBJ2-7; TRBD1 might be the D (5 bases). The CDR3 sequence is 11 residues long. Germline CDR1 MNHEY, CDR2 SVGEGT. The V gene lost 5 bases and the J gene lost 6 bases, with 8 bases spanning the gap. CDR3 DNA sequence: TGTGCCAGCAGTCAGGGATCCGAGCAGTACTTC. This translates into CASSQGSEQYF.

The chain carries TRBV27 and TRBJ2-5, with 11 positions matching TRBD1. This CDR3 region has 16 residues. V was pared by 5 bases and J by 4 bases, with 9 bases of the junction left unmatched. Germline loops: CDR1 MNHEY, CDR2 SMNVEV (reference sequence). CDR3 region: CASSTPDRGRGETQYF. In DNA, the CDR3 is TGTGCCAGCAGTACCCCGGACAGGGGGCGCGGAGAGACCCAGTACTTC.

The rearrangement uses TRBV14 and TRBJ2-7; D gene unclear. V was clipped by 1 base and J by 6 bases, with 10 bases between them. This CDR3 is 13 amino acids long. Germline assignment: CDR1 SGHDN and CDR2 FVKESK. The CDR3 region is CASSQVLASEQYF. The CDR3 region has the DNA TGTGCCAGCAGCCAAGTTCTTGCCAGCGAGCAGTACTTC.

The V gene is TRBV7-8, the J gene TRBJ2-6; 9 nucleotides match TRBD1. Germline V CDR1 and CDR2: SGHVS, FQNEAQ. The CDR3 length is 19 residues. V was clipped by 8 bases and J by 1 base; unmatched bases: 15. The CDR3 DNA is TGTGCCAGCTATTCAAAACCGGGACAGGGTTTTTCTGGGGCCAACGTCCTGACTTTC. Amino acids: CASYSKPGQGFSGANVLTF.

The chain's CDR3 is CASKGSGNEQFF. The CDR3 DNA reads as TGTGCTAGTAAGGGTAGCGGCAATGAGCAGTTCTTC. The rearrangement joins TRBV12-5 to TRBJ2-1; possible D gene TRBD2, 6 bases. The CDR3 covers 12 residues. Germline V gene sequence: CDR1 LGHNT, CDR2 FRNRAP. V was pared by 8 bases and J by 6 bases, with 11 bases between.

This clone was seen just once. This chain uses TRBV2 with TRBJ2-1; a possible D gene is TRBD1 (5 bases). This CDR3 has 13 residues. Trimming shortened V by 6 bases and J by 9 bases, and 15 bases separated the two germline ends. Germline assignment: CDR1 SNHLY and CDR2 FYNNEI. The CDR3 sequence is CASSWQGGGEQFF. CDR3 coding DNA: TGTGCCAGCAGCTGGCAGGGCGGTGGTGAGCAGTTCTTC.

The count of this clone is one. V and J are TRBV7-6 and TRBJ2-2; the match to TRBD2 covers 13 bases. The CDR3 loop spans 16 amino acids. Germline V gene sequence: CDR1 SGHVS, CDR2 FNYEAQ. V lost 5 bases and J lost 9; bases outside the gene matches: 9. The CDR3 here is CASSTRTSGSIRELFF. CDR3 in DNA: TGTGCCAGCAGCACCCGGACTAGCGGGAGTATTCGGGAGCTGTTTTTT.

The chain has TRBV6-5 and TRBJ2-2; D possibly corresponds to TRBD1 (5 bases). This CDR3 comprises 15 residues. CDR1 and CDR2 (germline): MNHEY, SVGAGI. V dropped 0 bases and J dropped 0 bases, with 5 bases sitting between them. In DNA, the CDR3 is TGTGCCAGCAGTTACTCGGGGCCGAACACCGGGGAGCTGTTTTTT. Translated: CASSYSGPNTGELFF.

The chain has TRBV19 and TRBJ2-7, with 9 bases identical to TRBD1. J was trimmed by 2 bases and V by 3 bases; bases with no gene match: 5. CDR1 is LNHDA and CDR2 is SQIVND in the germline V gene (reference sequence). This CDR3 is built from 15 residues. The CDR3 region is CASSMAYRGPYEQYF. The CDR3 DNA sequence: TGTGCCAGTAGTATGGCCTACAGGGGGCCCTACGAGCAGTACTTC.

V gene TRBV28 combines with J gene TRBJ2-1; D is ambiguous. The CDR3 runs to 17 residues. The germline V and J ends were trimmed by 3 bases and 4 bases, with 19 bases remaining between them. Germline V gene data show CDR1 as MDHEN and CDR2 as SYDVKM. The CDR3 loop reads CASSFVRRNFLYNEQFF. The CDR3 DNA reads TGTGCCAGCAGTTTCGTCCGGCGGAATTTCCTGTACAATGAGCAGTTCTTC.